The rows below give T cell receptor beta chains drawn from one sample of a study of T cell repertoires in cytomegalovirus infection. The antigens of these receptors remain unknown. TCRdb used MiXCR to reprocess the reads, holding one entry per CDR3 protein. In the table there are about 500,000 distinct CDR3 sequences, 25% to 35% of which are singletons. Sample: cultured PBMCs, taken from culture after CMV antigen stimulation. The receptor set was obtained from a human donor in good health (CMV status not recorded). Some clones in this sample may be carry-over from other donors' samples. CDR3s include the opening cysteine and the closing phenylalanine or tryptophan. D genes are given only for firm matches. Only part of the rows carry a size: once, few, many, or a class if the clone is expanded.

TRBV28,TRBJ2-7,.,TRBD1,TGTGCCAGCAACCCCCGAGGGACAGGAGTCTACGAGCAGTACTTC,CASNPRGTGVYEQYF
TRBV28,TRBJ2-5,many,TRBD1,TGTGCCAGCAGTCGCCCCACAGGGGGCAAAAAGACCCAGTACTTC,CASSRPTGGKKTQYF
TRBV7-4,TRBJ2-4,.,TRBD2,TGTGCCAGCAGAAATCGAAGCGGGAGTAAAAACATTCAGTACTTC,CASRNRSGSKNIQYF
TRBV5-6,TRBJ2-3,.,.,TGTGCCAGCGCTTGGATGGAGTTAGATACGCAGTATTTT,CASAWMELDTQYF
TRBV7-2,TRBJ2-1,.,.,TGTGCCAGCACCCCACCCTCGGCGGGCGATGAGCAGTTCTTC,CASTPPSAGDEQFF
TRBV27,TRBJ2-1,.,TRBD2,TGTGCCAGCAGTTCCCAAGGGATTGGCGGGAGAGGGTACAATGAGCAGTTCTTC,CASSSQGIGGRGYNEQFF
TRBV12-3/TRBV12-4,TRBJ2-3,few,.,TGTGCCAGCAGCCGCTTGACAGGCACAGATACGCAGTATTTT,CASSRLTGTDTQYF
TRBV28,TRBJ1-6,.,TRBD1,TGTGCCAGCAGTCCAGGGGGCTGGGATTCACCCCTCCACTTT,CASSPGGWDSPLHF
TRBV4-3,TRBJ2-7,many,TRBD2,TGCGCCAGCAGCCAAGACGCGGGGGCCTACGAGCAGTACTTC,CASSQDAGAYEQYF
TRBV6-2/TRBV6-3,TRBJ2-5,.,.,TGTGCCAGCAGTTACGCCGTAACAGGGATTCGAGAGACCCAGTACTTC,CASSYAVTGIRETQYF
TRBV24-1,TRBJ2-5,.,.,TGTGCCACCAGTGACACCCGGACGGAGGCACAAGAGACCCAGTACTTC,CATSDTRTEAQETQYF
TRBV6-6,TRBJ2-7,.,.,TGTGCCAGCAGTTACTCCCGACTAGTAAGCTCCTACGAGCAGTACTTC,CASSYSRLVSSYEQYF
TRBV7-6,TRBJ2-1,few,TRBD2,TGTGCCAGCAGCTTAAACCTAGCGGGTTCCTACAATGAGCAGTTCTTC,CASSLNLAGSYNEQFF
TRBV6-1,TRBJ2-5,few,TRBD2,TGTGCCAGCAGTGAAGCCCCACTAGCGAGTGACGAGACCCAGTACTTC,CASSEAPLASDETQYF
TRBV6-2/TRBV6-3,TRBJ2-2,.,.,TGTGCCAGCAGTTACATTAGTGTCACCGGGGAGCTGTTTTTT,CASSYISVTGELFF
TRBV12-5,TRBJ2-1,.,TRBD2,TGTGCTAGTGGCCCATCTAGCGGGTCCTACAATGAGCAGTTCTTC,CASGPSSGSYNEQFF
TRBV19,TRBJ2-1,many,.,TGTGCCAGTAGTATAGCGGCTAGCCGGCACGACAATGAGCAGTTCTTC,CASSIAASRHDNEQFF
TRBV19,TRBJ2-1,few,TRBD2,TGTGCCAGTAGTATCCCCAGCGGGAGGTCCTACAATGAGCAGTTCTTC,CASSIPSGRSYNEQFF
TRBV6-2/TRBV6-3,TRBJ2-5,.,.,TGTGCCAGCAGTTACCCGGCGTCTGGGACCCAGTACTTC,CASSYPASGTQYF
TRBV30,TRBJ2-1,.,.,TGTGCCTGGAGTAAGTGGGACCGCTTGGTCAATGAGCAGTTCTTC,CAWSKWDRLVNEQFF
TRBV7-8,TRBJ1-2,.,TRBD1,TGTGCCAGCAGCTCCCCCCGGGACAGCCTCTATGGCTACACCTTC,CASSSPRDSLYGYTF
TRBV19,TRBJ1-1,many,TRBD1,TGTGCCAGTGACCGGACAGGGGGCAGTACTGAAGCTTTCTTT,CASDRTGGSTEAFF
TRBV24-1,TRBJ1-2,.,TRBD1,TGTGCCACCAGTGACCCCATACAGGGGAACTATGGCTACACCTTC,CATSDPIQGNYGYTF
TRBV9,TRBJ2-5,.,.,TGTGCCAGCAGCGTAGCTTCGCAGGGAAGACAAGAGACCCAGTACTTC,CASSVASQGRQETQYF
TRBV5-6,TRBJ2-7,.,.,TGTGCCAGCAGCTTGCGGGTGGGGGTCTACGAGCAGTACTTC,CASSLRVGVYEQYF
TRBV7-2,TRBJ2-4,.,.,TGTGCCAGCAGCCCTGGGGGACAAAACATTCAGTACTTC,CASSPGGQNIQYF
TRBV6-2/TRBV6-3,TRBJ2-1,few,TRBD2,TGTGCCAGCAGCCGCCCGGGGACTAGCGGACTCTACAATGAGCAGTTCTTC,CASSRPGTSGLYNEQFF
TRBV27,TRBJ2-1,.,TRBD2,TGTGCCAGCACGGGGGATTGGAGCGGGAGGGGGAATGAGCAGTTCTTC,CASTGDWSGRGNEQFF
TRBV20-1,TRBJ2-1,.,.,TGCAGTGCTGTTCTGGTGACCTACAATGAGCAGTTCTTC,CSAVLVTYNEQFF
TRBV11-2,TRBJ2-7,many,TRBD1,TGTGCCAGCAGCTTAGTAGCAGGGGGCTGGTACGAGCAGTACTTC,CASSLVAGGWYEQYF
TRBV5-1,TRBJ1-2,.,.,TGCGCCAGCAGCTTGGAAATCGGCAGAACCTATGGCTACACCTTC,CASSLEIGRTYGYTF
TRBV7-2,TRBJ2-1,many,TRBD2,TGTGCCAGCAGGAAAGGGGGGACTAGCGGGGGCAATGAGCAGTTCTTC,CASRKGGTSGGNEQFF